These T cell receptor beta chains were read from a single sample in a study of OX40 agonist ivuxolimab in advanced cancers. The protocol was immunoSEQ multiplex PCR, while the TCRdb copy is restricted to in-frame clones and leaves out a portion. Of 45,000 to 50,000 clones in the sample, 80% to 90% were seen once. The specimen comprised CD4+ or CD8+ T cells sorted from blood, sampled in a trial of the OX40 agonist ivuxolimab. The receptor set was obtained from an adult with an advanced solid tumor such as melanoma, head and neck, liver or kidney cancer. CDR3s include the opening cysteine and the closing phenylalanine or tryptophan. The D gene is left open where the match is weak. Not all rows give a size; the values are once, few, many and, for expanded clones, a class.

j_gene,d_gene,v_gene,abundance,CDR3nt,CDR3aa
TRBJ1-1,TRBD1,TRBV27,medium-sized,TGTGCCAGCAGTTTACGGCACAGGGGGGGGTTTTACACTGAAGCTTTCTTT,CASSLRHRGGFYTEAFF
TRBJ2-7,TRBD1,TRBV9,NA,TGTGCCAGCAGCGTAGTCGGGACAGGGGCTCGGGAGCAGTACTTC,CASSVVGTGAREQYF
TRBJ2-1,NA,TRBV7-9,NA,TGTGCCAGGGCGACAGGAATAGGGGGGGATGAGCAGTTCTTC,CARATGIGGDEQFF
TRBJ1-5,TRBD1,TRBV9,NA,TGTGCCAGCAGCCCTTCACAGGGGTGGCCCCAGCATTTT,CASSPSQGWPQHF
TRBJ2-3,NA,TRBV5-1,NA,TGCGCCAGCAGCTCAAAAAGTCATCCCTTTAGCACAGATACGCAGTATTTT,CASSSKSHPFSTDTQYF
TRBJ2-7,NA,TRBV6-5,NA,TGTGCCAGCAGTCGGGAGGCCAGGGGACTCTACGAGCAGTACTTC,CASSREARGLYEQYF
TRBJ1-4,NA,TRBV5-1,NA,TGCGCCAGCAGCTTGGTCGGGCAGGGTACAACTAATGAAAAACTGTTTTTT,CASSLVGQGTTNEKLFF
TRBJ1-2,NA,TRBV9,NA,TGTGCCAGCAGCCGAACGGCAGCTAACTATGGCTACACCTTC,CASSRTAANYGYTF
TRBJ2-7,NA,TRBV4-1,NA,TGCGCCAGCAGCCGATACCCCGGACAACCGAGGCTTTCCTACGAGCAGTACTTC,CASSRYPGQPRLSYEQYF
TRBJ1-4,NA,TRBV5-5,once,TGTGCCAGCAGCTTCGCCGGGTCCTGGAATGAAAAACTGTTTTTT,CASSFAGSWNEKLFF
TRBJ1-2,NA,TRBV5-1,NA,TGCGCCAGCAGCCGAGCAGACAGCTCACCCCCTAACTATGGCTACACCTTC,CASSRADSSPPNYGYTF
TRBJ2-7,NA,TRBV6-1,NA,TGTGCCAGCAGTGATACTTACGAGCAGTACTTC,CASSDTYEQYF
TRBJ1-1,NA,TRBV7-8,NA,TGTGCCAGCAGCTGGGCGGACAAGAACACTGAAGCTTTCTTT,CASSWADKNTEAFF